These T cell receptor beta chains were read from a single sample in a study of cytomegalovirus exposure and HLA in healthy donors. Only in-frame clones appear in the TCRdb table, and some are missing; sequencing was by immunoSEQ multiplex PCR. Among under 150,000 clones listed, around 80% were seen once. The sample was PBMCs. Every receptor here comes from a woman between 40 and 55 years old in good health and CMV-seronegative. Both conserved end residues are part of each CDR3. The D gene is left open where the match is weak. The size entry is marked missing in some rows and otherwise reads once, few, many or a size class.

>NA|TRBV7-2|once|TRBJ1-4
TGTGCCAGCAGCCGAGCAACTAATGAAAAACTGTTTTTT
CASSRATNEKLFF
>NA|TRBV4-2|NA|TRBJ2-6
TGTGCCAGCGCCCGGAGAGGGCCCTCTGGGGCCAACGTCCTGACTTTC
CASARRGPSGANVLTF
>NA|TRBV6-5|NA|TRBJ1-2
TGTGCCAGCAGTTACTCGGGGCCCGGCGGCAGCTACACCTTC
CASSYSGPGGSYTF
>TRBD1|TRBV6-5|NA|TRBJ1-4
TGTGCCAGCAGTTCGGGACAGCCTAATGAAAAACTGTTTTTT
CASSSGQPNEKLFF
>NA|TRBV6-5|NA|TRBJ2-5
TGTGCCAGCAGTTACTCGAATCGGGGGGCGGAAGAGACCCAGTACTTC
CASSYSNRGAEETQYF
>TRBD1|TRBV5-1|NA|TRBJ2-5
TGCGCCAGCAGCTTCCAGGGGGCTGGAGAGACCCAGTACTTC
CASSFQGAGETQYF
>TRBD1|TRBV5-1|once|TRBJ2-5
TGCGCCAGCAGCCCCGACAGGGGGCAAGAGACCCAGTACTTC
CASSPDRGQETQYF
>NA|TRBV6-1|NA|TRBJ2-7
TGTGCCAGCAGTGATACGGGAAGATCCTACGAGCAGTACTTC
CASSDTGRSYEQYF
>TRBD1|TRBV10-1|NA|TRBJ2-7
TGCGCCAGCCTAGACAGGGCTTCCTACGAGCAGTACTTC
CASLDRASYEQYF
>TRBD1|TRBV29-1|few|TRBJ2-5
TGCAGCGTCCAACCGGGACAGGGGTTGAAGACCCAGTACTTC
CSVQPGQGLKTQYF
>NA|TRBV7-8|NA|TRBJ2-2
TGTGCCAGCAGTCGGGTCTACACCGGGGAGCTGTTTTTT
CASSRVYTGELFF
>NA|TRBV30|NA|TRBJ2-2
TGTGCCTGGACAGTCGGGGGGCCGACCGGGGAGCTGTTTTTT
CAWTVGGPTGELFF
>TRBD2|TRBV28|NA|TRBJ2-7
TGTGCCAGCAGTCCGCCGACTAGCGGGAGGTACGAGCAGTACTTC
CASSPPTSGRYEQYF
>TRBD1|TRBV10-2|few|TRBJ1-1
TGCGCCACCACTGGCCCACAGGGGTTGGGGACTGAAGCTTTCTTT
CATTGPQGLGTEAFF
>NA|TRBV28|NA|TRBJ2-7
TGTGCCAGCAGTTTCCGGGACGCGGGGTACGAGCAGTACTTC
CASSFRDAGYEQYF
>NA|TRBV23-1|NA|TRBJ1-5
TGCGCCAGCAGTCAATGGCCACAGCCCCAGCATTTT
CASSQWPQPQHF
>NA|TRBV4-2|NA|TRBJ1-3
TGTGCCAGCAGCTCCGGGACAAGTAGAAACACCATATATTTT
CASSSGTSRNTIYF
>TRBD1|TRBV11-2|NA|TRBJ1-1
TGTGCCAGCAGCGGCATCAGGAGGACAGGGATTATGAACACTGAAGCTTTCTTT
CASSGIRRTGIMNTEAFF
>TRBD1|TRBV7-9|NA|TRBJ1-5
TGTGCCAGCAGCTCAGACGCCGGGACAGGGGACCAGCCCCAGCATTTT
CASSSDAGTGDQPQHF
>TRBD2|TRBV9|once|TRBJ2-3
TGTGCCAGCAGCGTAGAGCTAGCGGGGCCGACAGATACGCAGTATTTT
CASSVELAGPTDTQYF
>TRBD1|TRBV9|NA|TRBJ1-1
TGTGCCAGCAGCGTAGCCCCGGGACAGGGTAATTTAGCATCTGAAGCTTTCTTT
CASSVAPGQGNLASEAFF
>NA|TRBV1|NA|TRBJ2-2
TGCACCAGCAGCCAAGGAAGGACTAGCGGGAGTGGGAACACCGGGGAGCTGTTTTTT
CTSSQGRTSGSGNTGELFF
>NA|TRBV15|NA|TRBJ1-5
TGTGCCACCAGCAGAGATAGGGTAGGGGGTCAGCCCCAGCATTTT
CATSRDRVGGQPQHF
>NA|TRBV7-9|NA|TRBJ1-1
TGTGCCAGCAGCTTAGCGGGTCGGGGGAACACTGAAGCTTTCTTT
CASSLAGRGNTEAFF
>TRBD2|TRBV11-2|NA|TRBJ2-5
TGTGCCAGCAGCTCGGGACTAGCGGGGCAAGAGACCCAGTACTTC
CASSSGLAGQETQYF
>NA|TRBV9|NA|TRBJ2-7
TGTGCCAGCAGCGTAGGAGCTAGCGCCAACTACGAGCAGTACTTC
CASSVGASANYEQYF
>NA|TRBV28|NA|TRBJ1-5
TGTGCCAGCAGTTTGTTCAGGGGATTGACCAATCAGCCCCAGCATTTT
CASSLFRGLTNQPQHF
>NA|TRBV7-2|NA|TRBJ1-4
TGTGCCAGCAGCTTAGCGATACAGGGAGGGAGACTGTTTTTT
CASSLAIQGGRLFF